This entry features one T cell receptor (beta chain) sequence. This clone turned up a few times. Its target antigen remains unknown. Base qualities are not recorded, but no much larger clone differs from it by a single base. This sample was taken from a study of blood T cell repertoires in COVID-19 (dated by TCRdb to 2020 to 2022). Broadly, across the study: Samples covering the acute and convalescent phases of COVID-19 were provided by collaborators in the United States, Italy and Spain. Sample metadata almost always included a de-identified subject ID, COVID-19 status, age in years and sex. A freely available public database, intended as a resource for researchers studying the immune response to SARS-CoV-2, is where the repertoires were released. HLA class I and class II types, where available, came from metadata supplied by the sample provider rather than from assay-based typing. Deeply sampled blood TCRbeta repertoires from subjects exposed to, actively infected with, or recovered from COVID-19 were included in the dataset. The prospective study material was composed of cDNA or gDNA derived from T cells, B-cell-depleted T cells, or PBMCs. Samples were obtained from the ongoing ImmuneRACE study (first 160 participants) and from approximately 1,200 subjects provided by 6 global collaborators.

TCRbeta CDR3 regions were amplified from genomic DNA by means of the immunoSEQ Assay, a bias-controlled multiplex PCR. Processing in the source paper ran as follows. The number of nucleated cells in each sample was estimated from the amplification of reference gene primers within the assay. To quantify the absolute abundance of each unique TCRbeta CDR3 rearrangement, sequence reads were collapsed and filtered. For each sample, productive Simpson clonality was calculated as the square root of Simpson's diversity index across productive rearrangements. As stored in TCRdb, this immuneACCESS dataset retains in-frame rearrangements with V and J assigned. A fraction of the clones does not appear; measured against another copy, unresolved V genes explain less than half of the discrepancy, and the remainder lacks a known reason. V, J and clone size are those of that table, while D and trimming were read from the DNA. This sample gives under 250,000 clones in total; around 82% of them show up just once. The ten biggest clones cover about 4.4% of the sample.

The collaborating institutions used their own protocols to collect whole blood in K2EDTA tubes. For TCRbeta analysis, collaborator samples were shipped as frozen whole blood, as isolated PBMCs, or as DNA extracted from either sample type. The CDR3 holds 15 amino acids from the cysteine to the phenylalanine. The read is trimmed to its CDR3 DNA, 45 bases read in frame from base 1. Trimming takes 1 base from V and 5 bases from J, and the germline ends sit 14 bases apart. From a lookup of the germline V gene, CDR1 and CDR2 are SGHNT and YENEEA. Beyond this particular receptor, the publication reports: Clinical and demographic metadata were provided uncurated, with the amount varying by source and participant.

The chain was built from TRBV11-3 and TRBJ1-1, with TRBD1 tentatively as D gene (5 bases match). The sequenced material came from peripheral blood. The clonotype comes from a woman aged 70-85 years with acute or convalescent COVID-19. DNA sequence: TGTGCCAGCAGCTTAGCAGATCGGGGGTGGACTGAAGCTTTCTTT. This sequence encodes CASSLADRGWTEAFF.